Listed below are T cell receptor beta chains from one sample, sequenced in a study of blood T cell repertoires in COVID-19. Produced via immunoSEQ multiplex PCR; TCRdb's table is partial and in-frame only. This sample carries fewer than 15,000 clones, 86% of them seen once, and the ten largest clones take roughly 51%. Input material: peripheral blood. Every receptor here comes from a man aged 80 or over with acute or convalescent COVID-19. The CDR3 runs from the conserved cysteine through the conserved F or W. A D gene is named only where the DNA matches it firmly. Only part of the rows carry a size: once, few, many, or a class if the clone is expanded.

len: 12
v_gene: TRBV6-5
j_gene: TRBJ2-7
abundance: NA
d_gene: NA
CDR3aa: CASSSTVGEQYF
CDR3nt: TGTGCCAGCAGTTCGACAGTCGGCGAGCAGTACTTC

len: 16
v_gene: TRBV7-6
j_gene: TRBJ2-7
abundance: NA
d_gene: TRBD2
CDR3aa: CASSFGTSGLSYEQYF
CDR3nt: TGTGCCAGCAGCTTCGGGACTAGCGGGCTTTCCTACGAGCAGTACTTC

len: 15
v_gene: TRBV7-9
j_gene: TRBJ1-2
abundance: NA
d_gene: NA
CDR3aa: CASSPGQGFVEGYTF
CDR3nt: TGTGCCAGCAGCCCCGGCCAGGGATTCGTCGAGGGCTACACCTTC

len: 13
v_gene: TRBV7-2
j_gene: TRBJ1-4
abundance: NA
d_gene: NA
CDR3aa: CASKRPTNEKLFF
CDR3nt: TGTGCCAGCAAGCGTCCAACTAATGAAAAACTGTTTTTT

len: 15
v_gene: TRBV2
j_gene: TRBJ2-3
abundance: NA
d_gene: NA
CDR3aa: CASRRLVGGADTQYF
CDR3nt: TGTGCCAGCAGACGACTAGTCGGAGGAGCAGATACGCAGTATTTT

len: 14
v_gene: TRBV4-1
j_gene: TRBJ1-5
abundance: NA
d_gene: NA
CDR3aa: CASSQGGVGQPQHF
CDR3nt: TGCGCCAGCAGCCAAGGGGGGGTGGGGCAGCCCCAGCATTTT

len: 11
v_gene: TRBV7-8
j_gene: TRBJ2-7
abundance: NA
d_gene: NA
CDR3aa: CASSLQYEQYF
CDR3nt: TGTGCCAGCAGTTTGCAGTACGAGCAGTACTTC

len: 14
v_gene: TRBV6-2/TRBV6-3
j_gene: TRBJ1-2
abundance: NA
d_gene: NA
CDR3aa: CASSYNRGTYGYTF
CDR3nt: TGTGCCAGCAGTTACAACCGAGGGACATATGGCTACACCTTC

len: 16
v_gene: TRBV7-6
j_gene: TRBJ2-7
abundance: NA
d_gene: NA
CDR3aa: CASSLEGGARSYEQYF
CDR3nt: TGTGCCAGCAGCTTAGAGGGGGGGGCGCGGTCCTACGAGCAGTACTTC

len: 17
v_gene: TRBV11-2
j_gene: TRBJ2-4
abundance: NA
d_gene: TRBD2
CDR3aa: CASSPRLAGSGLNIQYF
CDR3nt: TGTGCCAGCAGCCCGAGACTAGCGGGGAGTGGTTTAAACATTCAGTACTTC

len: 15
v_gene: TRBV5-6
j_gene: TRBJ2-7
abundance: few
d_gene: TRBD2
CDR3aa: CASSLWGGGSYEQYF
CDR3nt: TGTGCCAGCAGCTTGTGGGGGGGAGGCTCCTACGAGCAGTACTTC

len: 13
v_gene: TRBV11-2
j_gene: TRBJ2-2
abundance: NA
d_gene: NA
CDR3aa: CASSFRESGELFF
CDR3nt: TGTGCCAGCAGCTTCAGGGAATCCGGGGAGCTGTTTTTT

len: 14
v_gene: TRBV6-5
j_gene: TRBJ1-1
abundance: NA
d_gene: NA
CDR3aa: CASKVGLGETEAFF
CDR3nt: TGTGCCAGCAAAGTTGGGCTTGGGGAGACTGAAGCTTTCTTT

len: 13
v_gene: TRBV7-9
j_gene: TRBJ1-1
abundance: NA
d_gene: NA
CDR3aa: CASSLVKDSEAFF
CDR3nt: TGTGCCAGCAGCTTAGTAAAGGACAGTGAAGCTTTCTTT

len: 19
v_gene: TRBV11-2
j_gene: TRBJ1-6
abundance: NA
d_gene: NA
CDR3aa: CASSLDTRGVSSYNSPLHF
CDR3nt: TGTGCCAGCAGCTTAGATACGCGAGGCGTTAGCTCCTATAATTCACCCCTCCACTTT

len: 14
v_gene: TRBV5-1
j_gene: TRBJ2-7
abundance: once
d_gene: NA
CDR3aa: CASSPRTPSYEQYF
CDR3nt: TGCGCCAGCAGCCCCCGGACTCCCTCCTACGAGCAGTACTTC

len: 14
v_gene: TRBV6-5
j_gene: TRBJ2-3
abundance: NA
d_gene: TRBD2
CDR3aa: CASSYRTSGDTQYF
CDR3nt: TGTGCCAGCAGTTACCGGACTAGCGGGGATACGCAGTATTTT

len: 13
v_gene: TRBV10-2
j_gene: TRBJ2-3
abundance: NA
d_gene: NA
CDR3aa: CASKEPSTDTQYF
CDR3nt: TGCGCCAGCAAGGAGCCCAGCACAGATACGCAGTATTTT

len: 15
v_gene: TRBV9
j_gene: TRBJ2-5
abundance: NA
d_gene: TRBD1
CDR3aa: CASSVMGQGVETQYF
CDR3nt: TGTGCCAGCAGCGTAATGGGACAGGGGGTTGAGACCCAGTACTTC

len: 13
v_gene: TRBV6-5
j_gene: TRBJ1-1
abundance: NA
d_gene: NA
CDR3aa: CASTKKQNTEAFF
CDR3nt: TGTGCCAGCACCAAGAAGCAGAACACTGAAGCTTTCTTT

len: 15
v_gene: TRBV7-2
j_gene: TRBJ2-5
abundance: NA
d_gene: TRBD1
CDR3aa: CASSFHRGQQETQYF
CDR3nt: TGTGCCAGCAGCTTTCACAGGGGGCAACAAGAGACCCAGTACTTC